Listed below are T cell receptor beta chains from one sample, sequenced in a study of cytomegalovirus exposure and HLA in healthy donors. Here immunoSEQ multiplex PCR was the method, and the copy in TCRdb shows in-frame clones only, minus some. The sample carries nearly 200,000 clones, roughly 73% recorded once. Sequencing was done on a sample of PBMCs. Receptors were obtained from a woman in her thirties in good health and CMV-seropositive. The CDR3 runs from the conserved cysteine through the conserved F or W.

>15|TRBV5-1|TRBJ1-2
CASSLEGGTALRWTF
>13|TRBV2|TRBJ1-1
CASSPYRGGEAFF
>16|TRBV11-2|TRBJ2-7
CASSPYPDRGPYEQYF
>12|TRBV6-5|TRBJ2-2
CASTGGAGELFF
>14|TRBV5-1|TRBJ1-6
CASSSGQRDSPLHF
>16|TRBV2|TRBJ1-2
CASSEAGRQGTYGYTF
>16|TRBV30|TRBJ2-3
CAWAPPLASRADTQYF
>15|TRBV7-6|TRBJ1-5
CASSEQGRGNQPQHF
>14|TRBV19|TRBJ1-4
CASSRQGVYEKLFF
>14|TRBV5-5|TRBJ1-4
CASSVGQGNEKLFF
>14|TRBV6-6|TRBJ2-5
CASSSSSVQETQYF
>16|TRBV28|TRBJ2-2
CASSGAGTQNTGELFF
>15|TRBV6-5|TRBJ2-7
CASSPNRGSSYEQYF
>16|TRBV18|TRBJ2-2
CASSPGSGLNTGELFF
>20|TRBV5-1|TRBJ2-4
CASSQVYGQGVILAKNIQYF
>13|TRBV27|TRBJ1-6
CASTSPINSPLHF
>11|TRBV10-3|TRBJ1-2
CAINGPNGYTF
>10|TRBV6-1|TRBJ2-7
CASSHYEQYF
>13|TRBV2|TRBJ2-1
CASSPGPYNEQFF
>16|TRBV7-9|TRBJ2-3
CASSALGEGNTDTQYF
>12|TRBV28|TRBJ2-7
CATSGLAYEQYF
>17|TRBV7-2|TRBJ2-7
CASSRSPLALSSYEQYF
>14|TRBV7-2|TRBJ1-2
CASSSMTGSPGYTF
>16|TRBV25-1|TRBJ2-1
CASSESKPGLAGRQFF
>13|TRBV5-1|TRBJ1-1
CASSFGGDTEAFF
>15|TRBV9|TRBJ2-7
CASSVGQHPSYEQYF
>15|TRBV30|TRBJ2-5
CAFNSGRLYQETQYF
>16|TRBV4-2|TRBJ1-5
CASSQERGQPNQPQHF